Here is one T cell receptor (beta chain) with its context. In this sample, this clone turned up once. What antigen it recognizes has not been identified. Qualities for individual bases were not recorded, and no much larger clone is one base off. The data derive from a study of cytomegalovirus exposure and HLA in healthy donors (dated by TCRdb to the late 2010s). Background for the entire study: An earlier analysis of some 620 of the donors reported around 280 Gb of sequence data and 90 million to 120 million unique TCR beta sequences obtained from some 170 million T cells. The study combined high-throughput TCR immunosequencing, statistical association of individual TCRs with disease status, and machine learning to predict cytomegalovirus infection status. The study was designed to test whether signatures of past pathogen exposure could be identified by cataloging public T cell receptors. All discovery cohort repertoires had been generated using a single sequencing platform. Genome-wide SNP genotypes for about 65% of the roughly 670 donors were used in a later genetic analysis, which treated that subset as a discovery cohort. Of the approximately 400 genotyped donors, over 65% fell in the genetic ancestry cluster associated with self-reported Caucasian donors. HLA typing covered class I and class II loci at four-digit resolution. The T cell repertoires of under 750 subjects were profiled by immunosequencing and related to cytomegalovirus serostatus. Among roughly 400 genotyped donors of the cohort, an average of roughly 230,000 unique TCR beta nucleotide sequences was sequenced per donor, of which about 19% were non-productive. The later analysis used no new phenotypic data to find candidate immune exposures, relying instead on TCR beta sequences and their occurrence across donors. An early release covering around 630 HLA-typed donors comprised about 310 gigabases of sequencing data and 65 million to 100 million unique TCR sequences. To study patterns of TCR occurrence, a later analysis re-analyzed previously published TCR beta repertoires from more than 550 donors and added high-resolution HLA genotyping. An earlier analysis of approximately 640 of the donors applied high-throughput TCR beta sequencing to assess whether each TCR beta V gene segment acted as functional or pseudogenic. Along with the roughly 710-subject first cohort, a separate validation cohort of about 110 different subjects was used. About 5 DR-DQ haplotypes were handled as single units for association and clustering, since linkage in the cohort was strong. The number of donors typed differed by locus, with about 629-630 for A, B, C, DRB1 and DQB1, around 500 for DQA1, over 600 for DPA1, and 400 to 490 for DPB1. Donor age, sex, ethnicity and CMV serostatus were collected together with the repertoire data.

The cohort comprised under 700 healthy bone marrow donors. At the time of sampling, all cohort members were nominally healthy, though unrecorded immune exposures were likely present. The donor was CMV seronegative and was included in the group of around 320 seronegative cohort members. Every donor gave a peripheral blood sample, and the peripheral blood mononuclear cells from that sample were used for TCR beta sequencing. The Qiagen DNeasy Blood Extraction Kit was used to extract genomic DNA from the blood cell samples. CDR1 and CDR2 were assigned from the germline V gene (reference sequence) as SEHNR and FQNEAQ. The junction shows trimming of 5 bases on V and 6 bases on J, plus 19 bases between the germline ends. The CDR3 runs 15 amino acids, cysteine and phenylalanine included. CDR3 DNA only is kept here, 45 bases in frame from base 1. The library relied on the immunoSEQ multiplex PCR assay. The multiplex PCR relied on a mix of 60 forward primers for TCR Vbeta segments and 13 reverse primers for TCR Jbeta segments. The CDR3 region of rearranged TCR beta genes was amplified from genomic DNA with a multiplex PCR assay. Amplified TCR beta libraries were sequenced as 87-base-pair reads on the Illumina HiSeq System. The authors' pipeline ran thus. A later analysis tallied tens of millions of unique TCR beta chains across the 550 to 850 repertoires, and around 10 million of those chains were shared by two or more donors. To remove PCR and sequencing errors, raw reads were error-corrected and collapsed into unique sequences using a nearest-neighbor algorithm that merged closely related sequences. CDR3 sequences were aligned to IMGT reference sequences to assign V, D and J gene segments. For a sequence to be retained, a match of at least six nucleotides to both a V gene segment and a J gene segment was required. Rearrangements were called productive when the CDR3 lacked stop codons and stayed in frame with V and J; all others were non-productive. CDR3 was defined by IMGT convention, running from the second conserved V-encoded cysteine to the conserved J-encoded phenylalanine. The earlier analysis of roughly 590 of the donors excluded any sequence lacking an unambiguous match to a single V gene segment. In an earlier analysis of approximately 590 of the donors, V segments were called functional above 56.7% productive rearrangements and were called segregating when the between-donor standard deviation exceeded 5%. To diagnose cytomegalovirus status from the catalog of TCR beta chain sequences, a statistical classification framework was built. A later analysis assigned V and J genes by comparing TCR nucleotide sequences with IMGT/GENE-DB human TR gene sequences. In a later analysis, CDR3 sequences and most-parsimonious VDJ recombination scenarios were assigned using the TCRdist pipeline. In a later analysis, each TCR beta chain was defined by its CDR3 amino acid sequence together with its V-gene family, and reads lacking a unique V-gene family were excluded. To address suspected cross-contamination and a sequencing artifact, a later analysis removed approximately 590 highly shared, low-generation-probability nucleotide sequences. A later analysis calculated a clonal expansion index for each public chain from normalized within-repertoire ranks of inferred template counts. Generation probabilities in a later analysis came from a VDJ recombination model fitted to out-of-frame rearrangements, and those results were checked against IGoR. Hypergeometric tests were used in a later analysis to score TCR-TCR, TCR-HLA and TCR-CMV co-occurrence, with a repertoire-size bias correction applied to the TCR pairs. To estimate false discovery rates, a later analysis permuted the HLA or CMV assignments 20 times. In a later analysis, co-occurring TCRs were grouped with DBSCAN, and TCRdist sequence similarity was added when clustering was performed within HLA-allele-positive subsets. Co-occurrence clustering excluded repertoires with fewer than 30,000 or more than 120,000 public chains, plus five with anomalous nucleotide sharing. Sourced from immuneACCESS, this table was stored by TCRdb with only in-frame sequences that have V and J called. A share of the clones is absent; for the studies checked, an unresolved V gene accounts for under half, and the remainder has no known explanation. V, J and clone size are taken as reported in that table, and D and trimming were inferred from the DNA itself. The sample has over 150,000 clones on record, roughly three quarters of them singletons. Of the sample, 1.2% to 1.5% is held by the ten largest clones.

Study-wide findings and limitations: According to a later analysis, most CMV-associated TCR beta chains appeared to be HLA-restricted, and the HLA associations seemed to be driven largely by CMV exposure. The sequencing pipeline was judged likely to have produced a cluster of highly shared sequence variants as a technical artifact. In the study, some 180 TCR beta chains were listed as associated with cytomegalovirus. The classifier was reported to diagnose cytomegalovirus status with high specificity and sensitivity in both the original cohort and the validation cohort. Because some donors lacked HLA typing at each locus, the association tests relied only on the typed subset. V-gene and J-gene trimming of TCR beta chains was associated with a missense DCLRE1C variant in a later genetic analysis, and the association was replicated in an independent cohort. In a later analysis, TCR association rates were found to vary across HLA loci, with the most associated TCRs seen for DRB1 alleles and the fewest for HLA-C alleles. According to a later analysis, parvovirus B19, influenza, CMV and Epstein-Barr virus appeared linked to several top co-occurrence clusters. About 15 rarely observed V segments, including chromosome 9 orphons, were excluded from the earlier analysis of approximately 600 of the donors because counts were too low. It was suggested by the authors that the approach could potentially be generalized to other disease states and immunological phenotypes. Broadly in line with IMGT annotations, most TCR beta V segments showed up in productive rearrangements about 87% or about 30% of the time in an earlier analysis of 587 of the donors. While some public TCRs were present in many individuals, most TCR sequences turned up only very rarely across donors. Compared with the roughly 670-donor mean, donors in an Asian-associated ancestry cluster had fewer N-insertions in productive TCRs, according to a later genetic analysis. A further reported finding was that TCR beta sequences accurately predicted the HLA-A and HLA-B alleles for most subjects in the first cohort. Roughly uniform sequencing depth across donors was assumed in presence/absence analyses, although this assumption may not hold. Assigning TCR associations to individual alleles was difficult when HLA alleles, especially DR and DQ, strongly co-occurred. This cohort had only TCR beta chains sequenced, and the lack of alpha or paired-chain data limited which features could be detected. The 87-base-pair reads could not distinguish some IMGT-functional V segments, including TRBV6-2 and TRBV6-3, so those segments were excluded. Three of the identified cytomegalovirus-associated TCR beta chains were confirmed in vitro to be specific for cytomegalovirus antigens. At a false discovery rate of 0.05, a later analysis linked 15,000 to 20,000 TCR beta sequences to specific HLA alleles. Linkage disequilibrium might explain the correlated functional status among segregating V segments, but an unknown experimental factor could not be ruled out. Immune exposure information for the cohort was limited to CMV serostatus. In a later analysis, HLA-associated TCR beta chains showed more clonal expansion and lower generation probabilities than non-associated chains that were equally common.

The receptor comes from a man aged 60 to 75 in good health and CMV-seronegative. The sample consisted of PBMCs. The rearrangement combines TRBV7-9 with TRBJ1-1, with a tentative D gene TRBD1 over 6 matching bases. The DNA sequence is given as TGTGCCAGCAGCCTAGGTGGGGGGGCGCGGGCTGAAGCTTTCTTT. This encodes CASSLGGGARAEAFF.